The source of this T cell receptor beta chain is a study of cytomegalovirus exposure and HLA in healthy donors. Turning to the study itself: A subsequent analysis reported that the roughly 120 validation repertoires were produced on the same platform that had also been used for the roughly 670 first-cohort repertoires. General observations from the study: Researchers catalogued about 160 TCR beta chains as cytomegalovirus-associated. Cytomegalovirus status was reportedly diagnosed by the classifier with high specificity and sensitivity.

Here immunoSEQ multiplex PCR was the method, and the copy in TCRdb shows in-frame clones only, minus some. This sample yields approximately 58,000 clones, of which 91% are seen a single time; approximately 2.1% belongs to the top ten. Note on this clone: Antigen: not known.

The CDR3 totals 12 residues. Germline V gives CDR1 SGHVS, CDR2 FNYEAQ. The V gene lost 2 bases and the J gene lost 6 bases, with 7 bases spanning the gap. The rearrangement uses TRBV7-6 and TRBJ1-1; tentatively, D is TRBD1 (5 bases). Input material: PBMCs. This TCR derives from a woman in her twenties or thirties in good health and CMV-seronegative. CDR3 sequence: CASSLLGAEAFF. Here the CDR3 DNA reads TGTGCCAGCAGCTTATTAGGGGCTGAAGCTTTCTTT.